What follows is one TCR beta chain and its context. Generated by immunoSEQ multiplex PCR, the TCRdb table keeps only in-frame clones and is missing some. The sample consists of tens of thousands of clones, 90% of them appearing once. This entry belongs to a study of blood T cell repertoires in COVID-19. As for the study in general: Specimens from acute and convalescent COVID-19 originated in the United States, Italy and Spain. Sample material is recorded as cDNA or gDNA derived from T cells, B-cell-depleted T cells, or PBMCs.

After removal of 3 bases from V and 0 bases from J, the junction contained 12 bases not matched to a gene. In germline, CDR1 is SGHRS, CDR2 YFSETQ. The CDR3 runs to 18 residues. The source material was peripheral blood. V usage is TRBV5-1 and J usage is TRBJ2-3; TRBD1 matches 8 bases. The origin of this receptor is a man aged 60 to 69 with active or convalescent COVID-19. DNA for the CDR3: TGCGCCAGCAGCTACGGACAGGGAACCTTTTCTAGCACAGATACGCAGTATTTT. As protein: CASSYGQGTFSSTDTQYF. The full variable domain, rest sourced from reference TRBV5-1 and TRBJ2-3, is KAGVTQTPRYLIKTRGQQVTLSCSPISGHRSVSWYQQTPGQGLQFLFEYFSETQRNKGNFPGRFSGRQFSNSRSEMNVSTLELGDSALYLCASSYGQGTFSSTDTQYFGPGTRLTVL.